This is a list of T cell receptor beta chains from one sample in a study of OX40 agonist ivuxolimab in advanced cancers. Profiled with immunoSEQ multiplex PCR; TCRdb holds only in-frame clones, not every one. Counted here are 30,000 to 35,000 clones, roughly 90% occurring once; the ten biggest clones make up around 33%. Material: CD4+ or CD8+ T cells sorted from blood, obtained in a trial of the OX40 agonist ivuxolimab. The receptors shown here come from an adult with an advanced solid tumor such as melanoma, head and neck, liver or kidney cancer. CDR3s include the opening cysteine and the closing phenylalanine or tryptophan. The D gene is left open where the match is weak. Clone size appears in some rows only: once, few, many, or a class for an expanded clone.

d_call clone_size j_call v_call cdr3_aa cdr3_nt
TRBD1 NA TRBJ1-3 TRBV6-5 CASSYLTGGYGNTIYF TGTGCCAGCAGTTACCTAACAGGGGGCTATGGAAACACCATATATTTT
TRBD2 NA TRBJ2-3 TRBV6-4 CASSDSSGGAVF TGTGCCAGCAGTGATTCAAGCGGGGGGGCCGTATTT
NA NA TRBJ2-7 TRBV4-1 CASSLGRGTTEQYF TGCGCCAGCAGCCTCGGGCGGGGAACCACCGAGCAGTACTTC
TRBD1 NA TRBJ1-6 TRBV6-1 CASWTGAYSPLHF TGTGCCAGCTGGACAGGGGCCTATTCACCCCTCCACTTT
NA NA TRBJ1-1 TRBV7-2 CASSRGVGTEAFF TGTGCCAGCAGCCGGGGGGTAGGGACTGAAGCTTTCTTT
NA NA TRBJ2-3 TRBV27 CASSPGGGRKPLIADTQYF TGTGCCAGCAGTCCCGGAGGGGGACGGAAACCTTTAATCGCAGATACGCAGTATTTT
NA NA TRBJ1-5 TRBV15 CATSRAGQGNQPQHF TGTGCCACCAGCAGAGCGGGGCAGGGCAATCAGCCCCAGCATTTT
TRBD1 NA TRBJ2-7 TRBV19 CASSIKRQGTAYEQYF TGTGCCAGTAGTATCAAGAGACAGGGGACGGCCTACGAGCAGTACTTC
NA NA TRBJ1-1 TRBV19 CASSPRAGAMNTEAFF TGTGCCAGTAGTCCTCGGGCCGGGGCCATGAACACTGAAGCTTTCTTT
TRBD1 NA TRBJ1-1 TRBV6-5 CASSMTGGGTEAFF TGTGCCAGCAGTATGACAGGGGGAGGTACTGAAGCTTTCTTT
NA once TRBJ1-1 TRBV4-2 CASSQEEAAMNTEAFF TGTGCCAGCAGCCAAGAAGAGGCCGCTATGAACACTGAAGCTTTCTTT
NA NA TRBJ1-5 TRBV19 CASSIGTTSLQPQHF TGTGCCAGTAGTATAGGAACGACAAGCCTTCAGCCCCAGCATTTT
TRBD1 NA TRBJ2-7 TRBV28 CARRLGPTDRRISYEQYF TGTGCCAGGCGTCTGGGTCCCACGGACAGGAGGATTTCCTACGAGCAGTACTTC
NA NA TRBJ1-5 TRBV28 CASSLVGVGNQPQHF TGTGCCAGCAGTTTAGTTGGGGTAGGGAATCAGCCCCAGCATTTT
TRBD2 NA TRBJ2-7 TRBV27 CASSALAGPSYEQYF TGTGCCAGCAGCGCTTTAGCGGGTCCCTCCTACGAGCAGTACTTC
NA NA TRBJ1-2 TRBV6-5 CASNGYYGYTF TGTGCCAGCAATGGGTACTATGGCTACACCTTC
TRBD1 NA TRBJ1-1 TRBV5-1 CASSSLVGGGSMNTEAFF TGCGCCAGCAGCTCCCTGGTAGGGGGCGGGAGTATGAACACTGAAGCTTTCTTT
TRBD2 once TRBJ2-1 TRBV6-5 CASSYGASGSGEQFF TGTGCCAGCAGTTACGGGGCTAGCGGGAGCGGTGAGCAGTTCTTC
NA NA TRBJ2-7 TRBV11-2 CASSPRGPPNYEQYF TGTGCCAGCAGCCCCCGGGGACCGCCAAACTACGAGCAGTACTTC
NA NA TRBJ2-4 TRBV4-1 CASSHVDAKNIQYF TGCGCCAGCAGCCATGTGGACGCCAAAAACATTCAGTACTTC
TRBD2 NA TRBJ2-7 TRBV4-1 CASSQDRLAGAYEQYF TGCGCCAGCAGCCAAGATAGACTAGCGGGGGCCTACGAGCAGTACTTC
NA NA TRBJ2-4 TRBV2 CASRGRRDIQYF TGTGCCAGCAGGGGCCGGAGGGACATTCAGTACTTC
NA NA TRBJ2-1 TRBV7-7 CASSLELAVHNEQFF TGTGCTAGCAGCTTAGAACTAGCCGTCCACAATGAGCAGTTCTTC
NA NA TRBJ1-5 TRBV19 CASSISPGSNQPQHF TGTGCCAGTAGTATATCCCCAGGTAGCAATCAGCCCCAGCATTTT
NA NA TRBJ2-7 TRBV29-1 CSVGSDRYEQYF TGCAGCGTTGGTTCGGACCGCTACGAGCAGTACTTC
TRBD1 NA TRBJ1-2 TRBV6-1 CASSGGQAYYGYTF TGTGCCAGCAGTGGTGGACAGGCCTACTATGGCTACACCTTC
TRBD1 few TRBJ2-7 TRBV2 CASTGTGQYEQYF TGTGCCAGCACCGGGACAGGGCAGTACGAGCAGTACTTC
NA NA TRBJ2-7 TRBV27 CASSLDSSYEQYF TGTGCCAGCAGCCTGGACAGTTCCTACGAGCAGTACTTC
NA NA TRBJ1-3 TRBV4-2 CASSQEVGNTIYF TGTGCCAGCAGCCAAGAGGTCGGAAACACCATATATTTT
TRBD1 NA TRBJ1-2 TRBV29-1 CSVEDPGTAANYGYTF TGCAGCGTTGAAGATCCCGGGACAGCCGCTAACTATGGCTACACCTTC
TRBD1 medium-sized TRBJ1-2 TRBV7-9 CASSPGQEGYGYTF TGTGCCAGCAGCCCTGGACAGGAGGGGTATGGCTACACCTTC
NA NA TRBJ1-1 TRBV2 CANLWVNTEAFF TGTGCCAACTTGTGGGTGAACACTGAAGCTTTCTTT
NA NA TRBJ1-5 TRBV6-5 CASSYTGARNQPQHF TGTGCCAGCAGTTACACGGGGGCTCGCAATCAGCCCCAGCATTTT
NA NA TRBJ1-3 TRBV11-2 CASSLDPIQESSGNTIYF TGTGCCAGCAGCTTAGATCCCATCCAGGAGAGCTCTGGAAACACCATATATTTT
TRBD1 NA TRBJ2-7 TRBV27 CASSILGQGYEQYF TGTGCCAGCAGTATCCTGGGACAGGGGTACGAGCAGTACTTC
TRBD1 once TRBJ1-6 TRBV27 CASSDRASPLHF TGTGCCAGCAGCGACAGGGCTTCACCCCTCCACTTT
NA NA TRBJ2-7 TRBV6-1 CASSEMWEQYF TGTGCCAGCAGTGAAATGTGGGAGCAGTACTTC
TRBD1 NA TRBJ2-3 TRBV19 CASSITDRGLGTQYF TGTGCCAGTAGTATTACGGACAGGGGTCTGGGTACGCAGTATTTT
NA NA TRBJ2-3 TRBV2 CASSPRLGTSTDTQYF TGTGCCAGCAGTCCTCGTTTGGGAACTAGCACAGATACGCAGTATTTT
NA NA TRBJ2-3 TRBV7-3 CASSLIGNTDTQYF TGTGCCAGCAGCTTAATTGGAAACACAGATACGCAGTATTTT
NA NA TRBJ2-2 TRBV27 CASSAPRLDGELFF TGTGCCAGCAGTGCCCCCCGATTAGACGGGGAGCTGTTTTTT
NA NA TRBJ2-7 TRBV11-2 CASSLTHGLGYEQYF TGTGCCAGCAGCTTAACCCATGGGTTGGGGTACGAGCAGTACTTC
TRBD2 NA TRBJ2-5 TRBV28 CASSLTSGSETQYF TGTGCCAGCAGTTTGACTAGCGGGAGTGAGACCCAGTACTTC
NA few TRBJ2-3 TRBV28 CASMAPSSTDTQYF TGTGCCAGCATGGCCCCCTCTAGCACAGATACGCAGTATTTT
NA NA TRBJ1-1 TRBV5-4 CASSMTSTEAFF TGTGCCAGCAGCATGACTAGCACTGAAGCTTTCTTT
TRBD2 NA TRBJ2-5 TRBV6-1 CASSESGRQETQYF TGTGCCAGCAGTGAAAGCGGGAGACAAGAGACCCAGTACTTC
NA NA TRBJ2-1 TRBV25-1 CASSDLADRSYNEQFF TGTGCCAGCAGTGACCTCGCGGACCGCTCCTACAATGAGCAGTTCTTC
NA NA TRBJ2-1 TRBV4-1 CASSHPPGAYNEQFF TGCGCCAGCAGCCACCCTCCAGGGGCCTACAATGAGCAGTTCTTC
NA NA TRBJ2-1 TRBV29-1 CSVGGPDRRGDNEQFF TGCAGCGTGGGCGGTCCTGACAGGAGAGGGGACAATGAGCAGTTCTTC
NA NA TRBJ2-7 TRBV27 CASSLSPSDYEQYF TGTGCCAGCAGTTTATCACCTAGCGACTACGAGCAGTACTTC
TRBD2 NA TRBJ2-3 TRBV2 CASRVSSGGASTQYF TGTGCCAGCAGGGTTTCTAGCGGGGGGGCTTCTACGCAGTATTTT
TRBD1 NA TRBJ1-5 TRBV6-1 CASRLTGDQPQHF TGTGCCAGCAGGTTGACAGGGGATCAGCCCCAGCATTTT
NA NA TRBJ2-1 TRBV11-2 CASSLAPSSYNEQFF TGTGCCAGCAGCTTAGCTCCCAGCTCCTACAATGAGCAGTTCTTC
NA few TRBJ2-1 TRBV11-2 CASSLDLPSYNEQFF TGTGCCAGCAGCTTAGATCTCCCATCCTACAATGAGCAGTTCTTC
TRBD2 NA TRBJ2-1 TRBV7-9 CASSISGRVYNEQFF TGTGCCAGCAGCATTAGCGGGAGGGTCTACAATGAGCAGTTCTTC
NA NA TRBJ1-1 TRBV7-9 CASSLVATTGEAFF TGTGCCAGCAGCTTAGTTGCGACGACCGGTGAAGCTTTCTTT
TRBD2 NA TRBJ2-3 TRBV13 CASSLGLAGASSTDTQYF TGTGCCAGCAGCTTAGGTCTAGCGGGGGCATCCAGCACAGATACGCAGTATTTT